Listed here are 28 T cell receptor beta chains from one sample, sequenced in a study of blood T cell repertoires in COVID-19. Sequencing used immunoSEQ multiplex PCR; TCRdb keeps in-frame clones, though not all of them. Of roughly 300,000 clones listed, roughly 91% were seen once; the top ten hold around 1.9%. The sequencing input was peripheral blood. The receptors here all came from a woman younger than 45 with COVID-19, enrolled during active disease.

The V gene is TRBV19, the J gene TRBJ2-3; 12 nucleotides line up with TRBD2. The CDR3 has 17 residues. Unmatched junction bases numbered 11, after V lost 5 bases and J lost 5 bases. The germline V gene encodes CDR1 LNHDA and CDR2 SQIVND (reference sequence). The CDR3 loop is CASSSQPSGGVVDTQYF. DNA of the CDR3: TGTGCCAGTAGTTCCCAACCTAGCGGGGGGGTTGTAGATACGCAGTATTTT.

The rearrangement joins TRBV4-1 to TRBJ2-1; 9 nucleotides agree with TRBD2. The CDR3 sequence is 19 residues long. With 1 base clipped from V and 4 bases from J, the junction kept 14 bases outside the gene matches. CDR1 is MGHRA, CDR2 YSYEKL, per germline. DNA for the CDR3: TGCGCCAGCAGCCAAGGTCCTGGTTTAGCGGGGGAATCTTACAATGAGCAGTTCTTC. This encodes CASSQGPGLAGESYNEQFF.

This rearrangement joins TRBV3-1 (or the pseudogene TRBV3-2) to TRBJ1-2; D is unclear. Germline V gives CDR1 LGHDT, CDR2 YNNKEL (reference sequence). Trimming took 2 bases from V and 2 from J, leaving 12 bases between them. The CDR3 is 15 amino acids. CDR3 region: CASSQYQYTNYGYTF. The CDR3 DNA is TGTGCCAGCAGCCAATACCAGTATACCAACTATGGCTACACCTTC.

This rearrangement joins TRBV6-6 to TRBJ1-5; D is ambiguous. The V and J ends lost 0 bases and 5 bases respectively, with 8 bases between them. The CDR3 has 14 residues. CDR1 is MNHNY, CDR2 SVGAGI, per germline (reference sequence). This CDR3 is CASSYSSRDQPQHF. The CDR3 DNA reads as TGTGCCAGCAGTTACTCGTCCCGGGATCAGCCCCAGCATTTT.

The CDR3 DNA reads TGTGCTAGTGGTTTGGCCTACAGATACGAGCAGTACTTC. This codes for CASGLAYRYEQYF. The chain recombines TRBV12-5 with TRBJ2-7, with D uncertain. Germline V gene lookup returns CDR1 LGHNT and CDR2 FRNRAP. The CDR3 covers 13 residues. Trimming pared 1 base from V and 4 bases from J, leaving 8 bases between.

The chain links TRBV4-1 to TRBJ1-1, with TRBD1 matching over 7 bases. CDR1 is MGHRA and CDR2 is YSYEKL in the germline V gene. Unmatched junction bases numbered 6, after V lost 4 bases and J lost 1 base. The CDR3 totals 15 residues. The CDR3 nucleotides read TGCGCCAGCAGCCCGCAGGACAGGCCGAACACTGAAGCTTTCTTT. This codes for CASSPQDRPNTEAFF.

This CDR3 reads CAWTTGLGTDTQYF. CDR3 DNA sequence: TGTGCCTGGACGACAGGGCTGGGCACAGATACGCAGTATTTT. The chain is built from TRBV30 and TRBJ2-3; 7 bases are a match to TRBD1. V was pared by 4 bases and J by 1 base, with 5 bases of the junction left unmatched. Germline CDR1 reads GTSNPN; CDR2 reads SVGIG (reference sequence). CDR3 length: 14 amino acids.

The chain employs TRBV6-5 and TRBJ2-7, with 7 bases that match TRBD1. V gave up 6 bases and J gave up 5 bases; unmatched junction bases: 1. This CDR3 has 11 amino acids. Germline lookup yields CDR1 MNHEY and CDR2 SVGAGI. The CDR3 protein is CASRGGDEQYV. The CDR3 DNA follows: TGTGCCAGCAGAGGGGGCGACGAGCAGTACGTC.

The chain links TRBV23-1 to TRBJ2-1; tentative D call: TRBD2 (7 bases). TRBV23-1 is an open reading frame, and its role is uncertain. Deletions cut 5 bases from V and 1 base from J, with 21 bases between. The CDR3 is 18 residues long. The CDR3 DNA is TGCGCCAGCAGTGGGCGGGGGCCTTCCCGAAGTTCCTACAATGAGCAGTTCTTC. This translates into CASSGRGPSRSSYNEQFF.

The genes are TRBV27 and TRBJ2-2; the D is unclear. This CDR3 is built from 13 residues. V was clipped by 3 bases and J by 2 bases, with 4 bases between them. CDR1 and CDR2 from the germline V gene are MNHEY and SMNVEV (reference sequence). CDR3 amino acids: CASSFLNTGELFF. The CDR3 bases are TGTGCCAGCAGTTTCCTAAACACCGGGGAGCTGTTTTTT.

The V gene is TRBV19, the J gene TRBJ1-2, with 12 positions matching TRBD1. Trimming cost V 5 bases and J 7 bases; bases outside gene matches: 17. The CDR3 extends over 18 amino acids. CDR1 and CDR2 (germline): LNHDA, SQIVND (reference sequence). For the CDR3, the DNA is TGTGCCAGTAGTTCCGCACCGGGACAGGGGGCCATAGTGGTTGGCTACACCTTC. It codes for CASSSAPGQGAIVVGYTF.

The chain couples TRBV7-9 to TRBJ1-1; D is perhaps TRBD1 (5 bases). Trimming removed 5 bases at V and 0 bases at J, with 7 bases between. The CDR3 loop spans 13 amino acids. Germline CDR1 reads SEHNR; CDR2 reads FQNEAQ (reference sequence). CDR3 sequence: CASSPTVNTEAFF. CDR3 coding DNA: TGTGCCAGCAGCCCGACAGTGAACACTGAAGCTTTCTTT. The complete variable domain, with remaining parts taken from reference TRBV7-9 and TRBJ1-1, reads DTGVSQNPRHKITKRGQNVTFRCDPISEHNRLYWYRQTLGQGPEFLTYFQNEAQLEKSRLLSDRFSAERPKGSFSTLEIQRTEQGDSAMYLCASSPTVNTEAFFGQGTRLTVV.

The chain links TRBV6-2 or TRBV6-3 to TRBJ1-3; D unresolved. Germline V gene data show CDR1 as MNHEY and CDR2 as SVGEGT. This CDR3 spans 15 amino acids. V lost 1 base and J lost 0, with 7 bases in between. The CDR3 DNA sequence: TGTGCCAGCAGTTACTACAGAAGCTCTGGAAACACCATATATTTT. Translating it yields CASSYYRSSGNTIYF.

CDR3 protein: CASSFIPPQGLNTEAFF. CDR3 DNA: TGTGCCAGCAGTTTCATCCCCCCCCAGGGGCTAAACACTGAAGCTTTCTTT. The rearrangement joins TRBV7-6 to TRBJ1-1; possible D gene TRBD1, 6 bases. V lost 6 bases and J 2 bases, leaving 22 bases between the germline ends. Germline V gene sequence: CDR1 SGHVS, CDR2 FNYEAQ. The CDR3 consists of 17 residues.

The chain couples TRBV19 to TRBJ2-1; D ambiguous. The CDR3 is 15 residues long. V lost 0 bases and J lost 0, with 6 bases in between. CDR1 LNHDA and CDR2 SQIVND come from the germline V gene (reference sequence). CDR3 DNA: TGTGCCAGTAGTATAGACGATAGCTCCTACAATGAGCAGTTCTTC. Amino acids: CASSIDDSSYNEQFF. The variable domain in full, completed from reference TRBV19 and TRBJ2-1, reads DGGITQSPKYLFRKEGQNVTLSCEQNLNHDAMYWYRQDPGQGLRLIYYSQIVNDFQKGDIAEGYSVSREKKESFPLTVTSAQKNPTAFYLCASSIDDSSYNEQFFGPGTRLTVL.

V usage is TRBV18 and J usage is TRBJ1-3; D remains unclear. There are 15 residues in the CDR3. Trimming pared 6 bases from V and 0 bases from J, leaving 12 bases between. Germline CDR1 and CDR2: KGHSH and LQKENI. CDR3 in amino acids: CASSLNELSGNTIYF. The CDR3 DNA is TGTGCCAGCTCCCTCAATGAGCTCTCTGGAAACACCATATATTTT.

The chain is built from TRBV6-2 or TRBV6-3 and TRBJ1-5; the match to TRBD1 covers 9 bases. Losses at the gene ends were 2 bases for V and 0 bases for J; bases not matched to a gene: 8. Germline V lookup: CDR1 MNHEY, CDR2 SVGEGT. This CDR3 is built from 18 residues. CDR3 in amino acids: CASSYHIRGQGSNQPQHF. The DNA of the CDR3 is TGTGCCAGCAGTTACCATATACGGGGACAGGGTAGCAATCAGCCCCAGCATTTT.

The V gene is TRBV7-9, the J gene TRBJ2-1, with 9 bases fitting TRBD1. CDR1 and CDR2 (germline): SEHNR, FQNEAQ (reference sequence). The CDR3 is 16 amino acids. V shed 5 bases and J 7 bases; nucleotides not matched to a gene: 12. Here the CDR3 reads CASSPWGQGLRNEQFF. The DNA of the CDR3 is TGTGCCAGCAGCCCTTGGGGACAGGGATTGCGTAATGAGCAGTTCTTC.

The table lists this clone with a few counts. The chain uses TRBV7-3 and TRBJ2-1; unclear D gene. The CDR3 totals 15 residues. CDR1 SGHTA and CDR2 FQGTGA come from the germline V gene. V lost 2 bases and J lost 1, with 9 bases in between. The CDR3 DNA sequence: TGTGCCAGCAGCTTACAACCGCGTTCCTACAATGAGCAGTTCTTC. Protein: CASSLQPRSYNEQFF.

This chain joins TRBV5-1 and TRBJ1-4; 9 nucleotides align to TRBD1. V was clipped by 0 bases and J by 5 bases; unmatched bases: 2. CDR3 length equals 15 residues. CDR1 is SGHRS, CDR2 YFSETQ, per germline. Here the CDR3 reads CASSLVGTGNEKLFF. The CDR3 bases are TGCGCCAGCAGCTTGGTAGGGACAGGGAATGAAAAACTGTTTTTT.

V is TRBV19 and J is TRBJ1-3, with D perhaps matching TRBD1 (5 bases). The CDR3 is made up of 17 amino acids. The germline V gene encodes CDR1 LNHDA and CDR2 SQIVND (reference sequence). V was pared by 2 bases and J by 0 bases, with 14 bases between. The CDR3 DNA is TGTGCCAGTAGTATAATCGGCAGGGCCTCCTCTGGAAACACCATATATTTT. The encoded protein is CASSIIGRASSGNTIYF.

This chain uses TRBV14 with TRBJ1-2, with D possibly being TRBD1 (5 bases). Germline V gene sequence: CDR1 SGHDN, CDR2 FVKESK. The CDR3 loop spans 15 amino acids. Trimming stripped 4 bases from V and 4 bases from J, with 16 bases between. The CDR3, as DNA: TGTGCCAGCAGCCCGCCGGGACTGGCCAGCTATGGCTACACCTTC. Its translation: CASSPPGLASYGYTF.

The rearrangement joins TRBV9 to TRBJ1-1; TRBD1 aligns across 7 bases. The CDR3 consists of 17 residues. J lost 1 base, V lost 0 bases, and 9 bases had no gene match. Germline loops: CDR1 SGDLS, CDR2 YYNGEE. CDR3 residues: CASSVGTGTVRNTEAFF. CDR3 coding DNA: TGTGCCAGCAGCGTAGGGACAGGAACTGTTAGGAACACTGAAGCTTTCTTT.

The chain uses TRBV4-3 and TRBJ1-2; D might be TRBD1 (5 bases). This CDR3 spans 16 amino acids. The V end lost 0 bases, the J end lost 1 base, and 12 bases lay between the germline ends. Looked up from germline, CDR1 is LGHNA and CDR2 is YSLEER. The CDR3 sequence is CASSQDRRGRNYGYTF. The CDR3 nucleotides are TGCGCCAGCAGCCAAGATCGGAGGGGCCGTAACTATGGCTACACCTTC.

J is TRBJ1-6 and V is TRBV14; D is uncertain. CDR3 length: 13 residues. Germline V gene sequence: CDR1 SGHDN, CDR2 FVKESK. V was shortened by 5 bases and J by 7 bases, with 9 bases between the two germline ends. The CDR3 bases are TGTGCCAGCAGCTCGGGGATCAATTCACCCCTCCACTTT. It specifies CASSSGINSPLHF.

This chain uses TRBV6-5 with TRBJ1-2, with TRBD1 as a possible D gene (6 bases). CDR3 size: 16 residues. Germline V gene lookup returns CDR1 MNHEY and CDR2 SVGAGI. With 2 bases removed from V and 4 bases from J, the gap between germline ends came to 17 bases. The CDR3 DNA reads TGTGCCAGCAGTTACCAACCCACACAGGGCGCCTATGGCTACACCTTC. This codes for CASSYQPTQGAYGYTF.

The chain joins TRBV11-1 to TRBJ1-1; D is perhaps TRBD1 (6 bases). V was shortened by 4 bases and J by 3 bases, with 15 bases between the two germline ends. Germline loops: CDR1 SGHAT, CDR2 FQDESV (reference sequence). This CDR3 contains 15 residues. The CDR3: CASSSLHGQYTEAFF. The CDR3 bases are TGTGCCAGCAGCTCCCTCCACGGACAGTACACTGAAGCTTTCTTT.

Concerning this clone itself: Additional DNA sequences in this sample encode the identical CDR3. The V gene is TRBV21-1, the J gene TRBJ1-5. TRBV21-1 is classified as a pseudogene. CDR3 length equals 18 residues. The CDR3 protein is CASSKARRGEGQGQPQHF. CDR3 DNA: TGTGCCAGCAGCAAAGCGAGGCGGGGGGAGGGGCAGGGGCAGCCCCAGCATTTT.